This TCR beta chain emerged from a study of human T cells and chemical hapten exposure (dated by TCRdb to about 2021). Notes on the research overall: For sensitization, 2% DPC in acetone was applied to a roughly 2 cm by roughly 2 cm area of upper inner arm skin. Most of the patients in the cohort were female, and the cohort covered alopecia areata with under or over 50% scalp involvement, alopecia totalis and alopecia universalis. Blood for TCR sequencing was provided by twenty-nine alopecia patients at one to four time points (pre-sensitization, 2, 6 and 24 weeks). The study tracked peripheral blood TCR repertoire changes in vivo during primary and secondary sensitization to the hapten diphenylcyclopropenone (DPC) in alopecia patients. Libraries were pooled for sequencing, and variation in per-sample TCR yields was attributed mainly to small differences in library volumes within the pool. Patch testing on the upper back used Finn chambers containing 0.01% DPC, with scoring done after 6 days according to International Contact Dermatitis Research Group standards. Patients additionally received weekly therapeutic DPC doses to the scalp throughout the approximately 25-week study period. Blood samples were taken from patients before sensitization (week 0) and at 2, 6 and about 24 weeks after DPC sensitization. General conclusions and limits of the study: A positive correlation was found between the number of PT1 expanded TCRs and patch test score, with significance reached at thresholds 8, 16 and 32 but not 4. Repeated subsampling changed both the strength of the expansion versus patch-test correlation and the threshold at which the correlation became significant. Because every patient had alopecia, a presumed autoimmune disease, the patients' immune response might differ from that of healthy individuals. DPC sensitization did not change how many TCRs were above 1 in 1000 frequency, and no evidence was found of alterations in global repertoire structure. Expanded TCRs formed significantly more large CDR3 similarity clusters than pre-sensitization or healthy control sets, consistent with antigen-driven responses.

Turning to this clonotype: Which antigen it targets is not known. Base qualities are missing; no much larger clone stands one base away.

Per the publication, the time point label means: pre-sensitization, week 0. The treatment or condition label, read with the paper, signifies: therapeutic diphenylcyclopropenone sensitization with weekly scalp DPC. Blood at each patch-test visit was drawn before the patch test was applied. Patients were eligible if aged 18 to 70, diagnosed with alopecia and judged suitable for DPC therapy, and pregnant patients were excluded. Unfractionated whole blood was collected in Tempus Blood RNA tubes, and total RNA was extracted from that blood. The library was generated by RACE. TCRdb shows the sequencer as NextSeq 500. Library preparation attached unique molecular identifiers to individual cDNA molecules for quantitative, reproducible TCR counting. For every blood RNA sample, sequencing covered both the TCR alpha and TCR beta chains. For the original study's pipeline: The median number of TCRs per sample was approximately 93,000, ranging from about 20,000 to 700,000. The Decombinator software suite was used to annotate the V, J and CDR3 of the TCR reads. For the PS versus PT1 abundance plots, all samples were subsampled to the same number of TCRs (28,000). TCRs were defined as expanded if absent before sensitization and observed at least eight times at the 2-week time point. Using fastp trimming at Q25 and MiXCR clonotype assembly, TCRdb reanalyzed the public sequencing data and kept in-frame beta chains. A single entry per CDR3 protein holds the most common genes and DNA from its merged rows. These V and J calls originate from TCRdb's pipeline instead of the authors' own analysis. Counted in this sample were around 100,000 distinct CDR3 sequences; approximately 11% of them appeared once. 3.1% of the sample is in the top ten clones.

The CDR3 contains 15 residues, cysteine and phenylalanine counted. Only the CDR3 DNA is retained, 45 bases long and in frame from the first base. V drops 10 bases and J drops 5 bases, leaving 20 bases in between. This sequence uses TRBV12-3 or TRBV12-4 and TRBJ2-2; no confident D gene assignment can be made. The sequence was collected from an older woman with alopecia areata. Some clones in this sample may be carry-over from other donors' samples. The material sequenced was whole blood, taken in connection with sensitization to the hapten diphenylcyclopropenone (DPC). Read as DNA, the sequence is TGTGCCACCACGGCTCAGGCGCTTTTAACCGGGGAGCTGTTTTTT. This is translated as CATTAQALLTGELFF.